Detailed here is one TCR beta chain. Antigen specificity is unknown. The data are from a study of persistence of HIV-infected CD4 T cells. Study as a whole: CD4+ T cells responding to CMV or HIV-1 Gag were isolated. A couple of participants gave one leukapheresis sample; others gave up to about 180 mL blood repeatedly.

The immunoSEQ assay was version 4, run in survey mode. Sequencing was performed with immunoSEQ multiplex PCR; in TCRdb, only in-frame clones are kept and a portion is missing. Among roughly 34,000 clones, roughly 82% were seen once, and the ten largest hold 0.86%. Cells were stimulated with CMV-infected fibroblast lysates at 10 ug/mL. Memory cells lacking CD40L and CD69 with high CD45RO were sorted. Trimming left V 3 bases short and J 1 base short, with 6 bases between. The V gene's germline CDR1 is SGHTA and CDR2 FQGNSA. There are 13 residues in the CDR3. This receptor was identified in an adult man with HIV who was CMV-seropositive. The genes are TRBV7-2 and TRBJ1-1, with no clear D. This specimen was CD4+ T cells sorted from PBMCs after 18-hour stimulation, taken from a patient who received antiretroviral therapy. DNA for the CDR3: TGTGCCAGCAGCTTTGTGAGGAACACTGAAGCTTTCTTT. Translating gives CASSFVRNTEAFF.